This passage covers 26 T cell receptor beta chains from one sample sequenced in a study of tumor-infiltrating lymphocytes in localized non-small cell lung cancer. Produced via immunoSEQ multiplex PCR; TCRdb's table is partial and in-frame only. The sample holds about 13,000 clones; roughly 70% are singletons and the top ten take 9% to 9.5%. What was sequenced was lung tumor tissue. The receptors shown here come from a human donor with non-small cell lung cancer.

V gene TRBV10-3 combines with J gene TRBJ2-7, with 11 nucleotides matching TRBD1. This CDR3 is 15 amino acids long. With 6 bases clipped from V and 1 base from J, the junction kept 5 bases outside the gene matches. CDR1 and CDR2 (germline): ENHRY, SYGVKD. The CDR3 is CAIRVGTGGSYEQYF. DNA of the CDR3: TGTGCCATCAGGGTAGGGACAGGGGGTTCCTACGAGCAGTACTTC.

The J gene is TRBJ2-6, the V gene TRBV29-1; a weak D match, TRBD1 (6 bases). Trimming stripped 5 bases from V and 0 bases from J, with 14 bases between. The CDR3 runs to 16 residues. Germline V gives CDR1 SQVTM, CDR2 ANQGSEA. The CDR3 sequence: CSVWDTEYSGANVLTF. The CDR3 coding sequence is TGCAGCGTTTGGGACACCGAGTACTCTGGGGCCAACGTCCTGACTTTC.

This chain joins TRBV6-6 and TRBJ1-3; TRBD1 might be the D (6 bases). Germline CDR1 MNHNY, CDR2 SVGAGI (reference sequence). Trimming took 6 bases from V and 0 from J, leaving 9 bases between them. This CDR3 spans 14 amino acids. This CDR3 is CASREGGSGNTIYF. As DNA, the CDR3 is TGTGCCAGCAGGGAGGGGGGCTCTGGAAACACCATATATTTT.

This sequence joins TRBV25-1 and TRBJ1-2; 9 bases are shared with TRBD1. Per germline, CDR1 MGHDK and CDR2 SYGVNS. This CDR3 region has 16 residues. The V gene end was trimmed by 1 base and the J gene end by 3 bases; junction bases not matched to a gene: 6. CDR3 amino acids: CASSEFTGGADYGYTF. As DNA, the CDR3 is TGTGCCAGCAGTGAATTTACAGGGGGCGCCGACTATGGCTACACCTTC.

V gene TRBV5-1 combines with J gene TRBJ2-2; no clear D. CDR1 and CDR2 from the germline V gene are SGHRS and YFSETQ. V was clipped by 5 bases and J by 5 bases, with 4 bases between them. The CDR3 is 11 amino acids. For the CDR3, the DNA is TGCGCCAGCAGACTAACCGGGGAGCTGTTTTTT. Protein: CASRLTGELFF.

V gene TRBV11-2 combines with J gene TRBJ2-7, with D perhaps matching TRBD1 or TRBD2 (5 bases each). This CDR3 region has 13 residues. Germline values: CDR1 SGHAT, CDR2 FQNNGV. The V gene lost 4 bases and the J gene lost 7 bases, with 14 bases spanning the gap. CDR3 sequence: CASSSGPTGEQYF. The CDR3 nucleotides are TGTGCCAGCAGCTCGGGACCAACGGGGGAGCAGTACTTC.

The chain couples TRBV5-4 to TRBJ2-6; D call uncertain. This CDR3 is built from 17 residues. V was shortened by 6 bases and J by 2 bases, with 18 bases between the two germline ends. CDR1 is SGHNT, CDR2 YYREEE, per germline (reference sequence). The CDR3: CASNLQLNPPGANVLTF. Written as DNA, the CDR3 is TGTGCCAGCAACCTCCAGTTAAATCCTCCTGGGGCCAACGTCCTGACTTTC. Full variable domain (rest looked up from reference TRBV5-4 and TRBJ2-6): ETGVTQSPTHLIKTRGQQVTLRCSSQSGHNTVSWYQQALGQGPQFIFQYYREEENGRGNFPPRFSGLQFPNYSSELNVNALELDDSALYLCASNLQLNPPGANVLTFGAGSRLTVL.

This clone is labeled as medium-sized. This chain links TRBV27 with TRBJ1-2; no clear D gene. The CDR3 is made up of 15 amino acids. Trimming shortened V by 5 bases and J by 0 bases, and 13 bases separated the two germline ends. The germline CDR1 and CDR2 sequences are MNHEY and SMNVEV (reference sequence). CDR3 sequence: CASSPWQWTNYGYTF. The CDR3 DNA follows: TGTGCCAGCAGTCCCTGGCAGTGGACTAACTATGGCTACACCTTC.

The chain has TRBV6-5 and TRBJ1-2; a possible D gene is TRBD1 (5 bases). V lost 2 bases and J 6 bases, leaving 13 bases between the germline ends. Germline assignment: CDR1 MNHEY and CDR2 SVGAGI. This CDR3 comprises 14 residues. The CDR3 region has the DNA TGTGCCAGCAGTTACCAGGGCAGGGCAAATGGCTACACCTTC. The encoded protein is CASSYQGRANGYTF.

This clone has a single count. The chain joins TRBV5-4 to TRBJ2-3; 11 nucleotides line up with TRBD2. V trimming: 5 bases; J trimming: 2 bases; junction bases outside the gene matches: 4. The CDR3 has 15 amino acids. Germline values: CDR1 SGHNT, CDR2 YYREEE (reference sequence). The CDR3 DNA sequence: TGTGCCAGCAGGCCGGGACTAGCGGCCACAGATACGCAGTATTTT. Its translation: CASRPGLAATDTQYF.

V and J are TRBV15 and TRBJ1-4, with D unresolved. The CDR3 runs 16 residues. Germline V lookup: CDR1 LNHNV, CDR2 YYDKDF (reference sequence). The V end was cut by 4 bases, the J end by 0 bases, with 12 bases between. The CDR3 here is CATSIPSAATNEKLFF. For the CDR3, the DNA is TGTGCCACCAGCATCCCTTCGGCTGCAACTAATGAAAAACTGTTTTTT.

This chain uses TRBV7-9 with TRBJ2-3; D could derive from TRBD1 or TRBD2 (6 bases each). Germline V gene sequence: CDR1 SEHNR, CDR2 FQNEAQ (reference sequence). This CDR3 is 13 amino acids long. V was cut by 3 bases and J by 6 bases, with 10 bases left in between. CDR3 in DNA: TGTGCCAGCAGCTTCGGGGGCGTGGATACGCAGTATTTT. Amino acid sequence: CASSFGGVDTQYF.

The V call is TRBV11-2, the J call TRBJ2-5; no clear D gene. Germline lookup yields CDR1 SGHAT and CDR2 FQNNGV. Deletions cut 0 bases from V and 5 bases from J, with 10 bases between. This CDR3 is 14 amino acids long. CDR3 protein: CASSLDLNGETQYF. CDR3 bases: TGTGCCAGCAGCTTAGATCTTAACGGGGAGACCCAGTACTTC.

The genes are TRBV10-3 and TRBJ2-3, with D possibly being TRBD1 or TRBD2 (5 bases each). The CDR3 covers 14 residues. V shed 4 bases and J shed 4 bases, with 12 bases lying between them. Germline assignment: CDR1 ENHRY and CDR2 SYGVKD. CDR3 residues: CAISVLRDPDTQYF. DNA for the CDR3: TGTGCCATCAGTGTTCTAAGGGACCCAGATACGCAGTATTTT.

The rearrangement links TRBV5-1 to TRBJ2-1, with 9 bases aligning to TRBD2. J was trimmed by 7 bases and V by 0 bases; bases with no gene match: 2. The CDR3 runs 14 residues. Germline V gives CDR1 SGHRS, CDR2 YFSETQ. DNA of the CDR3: TGCGCCAGCAGCTTGGGGACTAGCGCTAATGAGCAGTTCTTC. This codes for CASSLGTSANEQFF.

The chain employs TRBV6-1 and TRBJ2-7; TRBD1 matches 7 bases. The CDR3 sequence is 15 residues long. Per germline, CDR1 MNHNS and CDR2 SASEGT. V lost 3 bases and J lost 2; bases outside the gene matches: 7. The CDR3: CASSETGQRAYEQYF. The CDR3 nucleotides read TGTGCCAGCAGTGAGACGGGACAGAGAGCCTACGAGCAGTACTTC.

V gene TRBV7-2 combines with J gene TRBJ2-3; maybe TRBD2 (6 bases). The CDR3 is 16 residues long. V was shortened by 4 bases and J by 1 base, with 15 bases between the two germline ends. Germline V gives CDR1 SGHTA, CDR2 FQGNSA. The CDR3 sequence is CASSSGLVGGTDTQYF. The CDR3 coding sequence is TGTGCCAGCAGCTCGGGACTTGTAGGGGGCACAGATACGCAGTATTTT.

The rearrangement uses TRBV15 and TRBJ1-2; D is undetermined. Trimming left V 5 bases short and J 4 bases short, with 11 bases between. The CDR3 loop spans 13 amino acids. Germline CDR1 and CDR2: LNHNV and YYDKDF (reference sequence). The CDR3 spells CATSDEEGYGYTF. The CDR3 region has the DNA TGTGCCACCAGCGATGAGGAGGGCTATGGCTACACCTTC.

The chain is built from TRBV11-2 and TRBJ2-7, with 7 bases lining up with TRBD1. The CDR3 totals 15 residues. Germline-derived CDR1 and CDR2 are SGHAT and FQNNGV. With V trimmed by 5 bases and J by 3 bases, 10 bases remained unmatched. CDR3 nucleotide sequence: TGTGCCAGCAGCCTAAACACGGGACAGAACTACGAGCAGTACTTC. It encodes CASSLNTGQNYEQYF.

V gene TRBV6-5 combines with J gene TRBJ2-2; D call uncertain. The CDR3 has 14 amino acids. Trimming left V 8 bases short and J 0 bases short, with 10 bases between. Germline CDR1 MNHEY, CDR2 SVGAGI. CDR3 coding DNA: TGTGCCAGCCAACGGCCTACGAACACCGGGGAGCTGTTTTTT. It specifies CASQRPTNTGELFF.

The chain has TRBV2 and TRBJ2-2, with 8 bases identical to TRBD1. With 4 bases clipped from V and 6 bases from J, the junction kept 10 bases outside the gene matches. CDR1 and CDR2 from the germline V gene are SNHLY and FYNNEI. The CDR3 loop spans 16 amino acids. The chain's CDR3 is CASSGVRGLGAGELFF. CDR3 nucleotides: TGTGCCAGCAGTGGGGTCAGGGGGCTGGGAGCCGGGGAGCTGTTTTTT.

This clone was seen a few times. This CDR3 reads CASSLNRGDNEQFF. For the CDR3, the DNA is TGTGCCAGCAGCTTAAACAGGGGAGACAATGAGCAGTTCTTC. The chain employs TRBV11-3 and TRBJ2-1; 7 positions match TRBD1. The germline CDR1 and CDR2 sequences are SGHNT and YENEEA. This CDR3 is 14 amino acids long. V lost 2 bases and J lost 5; bases outside the gene matches: 3.

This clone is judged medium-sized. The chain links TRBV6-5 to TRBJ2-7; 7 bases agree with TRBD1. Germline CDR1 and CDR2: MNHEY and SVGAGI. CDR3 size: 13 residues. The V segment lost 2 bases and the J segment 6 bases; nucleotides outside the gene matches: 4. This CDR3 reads CASSYQGDGEQYF. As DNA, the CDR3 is TGTGCCAGCAGTTACCAGGGGGACGGCGAGCAGTACTTC.

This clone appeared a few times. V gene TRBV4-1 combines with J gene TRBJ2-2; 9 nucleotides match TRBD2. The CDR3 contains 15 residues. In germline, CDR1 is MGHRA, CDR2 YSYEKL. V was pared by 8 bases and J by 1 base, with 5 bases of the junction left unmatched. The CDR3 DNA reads TGCGCCAGCTACAGCGGGGGGTTGAACACCGGGGAGCTGTTTTTT. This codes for CASYSGGLNTGELFF.

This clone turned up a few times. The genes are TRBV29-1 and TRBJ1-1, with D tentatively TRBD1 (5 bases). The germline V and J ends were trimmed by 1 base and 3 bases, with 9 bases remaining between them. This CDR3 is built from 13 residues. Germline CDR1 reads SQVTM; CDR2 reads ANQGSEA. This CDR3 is CSVEVTGDTEAFF. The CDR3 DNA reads TGCAGCGTTGAAGTAACGGGGGACACTGAAGCTTTCTTT.

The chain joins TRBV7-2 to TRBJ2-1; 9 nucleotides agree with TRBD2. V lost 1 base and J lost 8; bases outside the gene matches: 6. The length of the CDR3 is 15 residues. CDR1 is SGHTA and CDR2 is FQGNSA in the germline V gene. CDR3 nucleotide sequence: TGTGCCAGCAGCTTAGAGGGACTAGCTTTCTATGAGCAGTTCTTC. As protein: CASSLEGLAFYEQFF.